Below, 24 T cell receptor beta chains from the same sample are listed, as sequenced in a study of CD8 T cells in ankylosing spondylitis. TCRdb called the 5' RACE reads again in MiXCR, with one record for every CDR3 protein. The sample shows hundreds of thousands of distinct CDR3 sequences, roughly 24% of them seen only once. The sequencing input was blood, either unsorted or a sorted T cell fraction (not recorded which). Receptors originate from a male donor with ankylosing spondylitis or in good health (not recorded which).

As for this clonotype: This clone may be a read error of a much larger clone one base away. This sequence joins TRBV11-2 and TRBJ2-1, with TRBD1 matching over 9 bases. Germline V gene lookup returns CDR1 SGHAT and CDR2 FQNNGV. The CDR3 spans 18 residues. The CDR3 spells CASSLEWAGDRAINEQLF. Here the CDR3 DNA reads TGTGCCAGCAGCTTAGAATGGGCAGGGGACAGGGCTATCAATGAGCAGCTCTTC.

This clonotype was found many times. The chain links TRBV7-9 to TRBJ1-1; D is ambiguous. The CDR3 covers 14 residues. Looked up from germline, CDR1 is SEHNR and CDR2 is FQNEAQ (reference sequence). Trimming removed 5 bases at V and 0 bases at J, with 10 bases between. DNA of the CDR3: TGTGCCAGCAGCGTAATACGGGTGAACACTGAAGCTTTCTTT. Its translation: CASSVIRVNTEAFF. The entire variable domain, with the rest obtained from reference TRBV7-9 and TRBJ1-1, is as follows: DTGVSQNPRHKITKRGQNVTFRCDPISEHNRLYWYRQTLGQGPEFLTYFQNEAQLEKSRLLSDRFSAERPKGSFSTLEIQRTEQGDSAMYLCASSVIRVNTEAFFGQGTRLTVV.

This clonotype was counted only a few times. The rearrangement links TRBV20-1 to TRBJ2-5; D is possibly TRBD2 (5 bases). Germline V gene sequence: CDR1 DFQATT, CDR2 SNEGSKA (reference sequence). V gave up 4 bases and J gave up 9 bases, with 12 bases separating them. The CDR3 length is 11 residues. CDR3 nucleotide sequence: TGCAGTGCTACAGACGAGCGGCCCCAGTACTTC. Its translation: CSATDERPQYF.

The table lists this clonotype with many counts. The chain combines TRBV7-2 with TRBJ2-3; 9 positions agree with TRBD2. Germline assignment: CDR1 SGHTA and CDR2 FQGNSA. The CDR3 is 14 amino acids. V was clipped by 5 bases and J by 3 bases; unmatched bases: 3. CDR3 DNA: TGTGCCAGCAGCCATAGCGGGAGTACAGATACGCAGTATTTT. Protein: CASSHSGSTDTQYF.

This rearrangement joins TRBV15 to TRBJ2-7; D is perhaps TRBD2 (5 bases). Germline loops: CDR1 LNHNV, CDR2 YYDKDF (reference sequence). The V gene lost 0 bases and the J gene lost 2 bases, with 11 bases spanning the gap. This CDR3 spans 15 amino acids. Written as DNA, the CDR3 is TGTGCCACCAGCAGAGATCCCAGCGGTGCCTACGAGCAGTACTTC. Encoded protein: CATSRDPSGAYEQYF.

CDR3 in amino acids: CASSTDGWSKLFF. The CDR3 bases are TGTGCCAGCTCGACCGACGGGTGGAGTAAACTGTTTTTT. J is TRBJ1-4 and V is TRBV7-9; D not certain. This CDR3 comprises 13 residues. Trimming left V 8 bases short and J 11 bases short, with 18 bases between. Germline-derived CDR1 and CDR2 are SEHNR and FQNEAQ (reference sequence). Combining the CDR3 with reference TRBV7-9 and TRBJ1-4 gives the whole variable domain DTGVSQNPRHKITKRGQNVTFRCDPISEHNRLYWYRQTLGQGPEFLTYFQNEAQLEKSRLLSDRFSAERPKGSFSTLEIQRTEQGDSAMYLCASSTDGWSKLFFGSGTQLSVL.

The sample holds a few counts of this clonotype. The J gene is TRBJ1-2, the V gene TRBV29-1; TRBD1 matches 11 bases. Looked up from germline, CDR1 is SQVTM and CDR2 is ANQGSEA. Trimming removed 6 bases from V and 2 bases from J; junction bases left unmatched: 5. This CDR3 has 14 residues. DNA of the CDR3: TGCAGCGTCTTCGGACAGGGGGCGAACTATGGCTACACCTTC. Translated, it gives CSVFGQGANYGYTF.

The chain recombines TRBV20-1 with TRBJ2-1; 7 positions match TRBD2. This CDR3 contains 15 residues. Trimming removed 2 bases from V and 7 bases from J; junction bases left unmatched: 11. CDR1 is DFQATT, CDR2 SNEGSKA, per germline (reference sequence). CDR3 sequence (DNA): TGCAGTGCTAGAACTAGCGCCGGAGTAGGGAATGAGCAGTTCTTC. Translation: CSARTSAGVGNEQFF.

This clonotype was recorded at least ten times. DNA for the CDR3: TGCGCCAGCAGCTTGATTTATCCACATGAGCAGTTCTTC. Protein product: CASSLIYPHEQFF. The V and J genes are TRBV5-1 and TRBJ2-1, with D unresolved. The CDR3 is 13 residues long. Germline-derived CDR1 and CDR2 are SGHRS and YFSETQ. V lost 1 base and J 8 bases, leaving 10 bases between the germline ends.

A remark on this clonotype: Possible read error: a much larger clone is one base away. The missing conserved phenylalanine or tryptophan at the end of this CDR3 makes a read error likely. The rearrangement joins TRBV5-1 to TRBJ2-7; 12 nucleotides line up with TRBD2. The V gene's germline CDR1 is SGHRS and CDR2 YFSETQ. After removal of 0 bases from V and 2 bases from J, the junction contained 0 bases not matched to a gene. The CDR3 spans 15 residues. The CDR3 sequence: CASSLGLAGAYEQYI. CDR3 DNA sequence: TGCGCCAGCAGCTTGGGACTAGCGGGAGCCTACGAGCAGTACATC.

V and J are TRBV4-2 and TRBJ2-6; no firm D call. With 1 base removed from V and 1 base from J, the gap between germline ends came to 5 bases. The CDR3 has 15 residues. Germline V gives CDR1 LGHNA, CDR2 YNFKEQ. CDR3 sequence: CASSQGQSGANVLTF. Here the CDR3 DNA reads TGTGCCAGCAGCCAAGGGCAATCTGGGGCCAACGTCCTGACTTTC.

This clonotype appeared many times. V usage is TRBV4-3 and J usage is TRBJ1-4, with 10 positions matching TRBD1. Germline V lookup: CDR1 LGHNA, CDR2 YSLEER. V lost 3 bases, J lost 8 bases, and 6 bases stayed unmatched. There are 15 residues in the CDR3. In DNA form, the CDR3 reads TGCGCCAGCAGCCAGCAGACAGGGGGCCTGGAAAAACTGTTTTTT. Protein product: CASSQQTGGLEKLFF.

This clonotype showed up many times. The rearrangement links TRBV5-1 to TRBJ1-1; no definite D call. The CDR3 runs 15 residues. Trimming left V 0 bases short and J 7 bases short, with 16 bases between. In germline, CDR1 is SGHRS, CDR2 YFSETQ. The CDR3 protein is CASSLDAATELEAFF. CDR3 DNA: TGCGCCAGCAGCTTGGACGCCGCGACGGAACTTGAAGCTTTCTTT.

This clonotype was seen only a few times. This chain uses TRBV20-1 with TRBJ2-2; TRBD2 is a possible D gene (5 bases). This CDR3 contains 16 residues. Trimming removed 3 bases from V and 4 bases from J, with 18 bases in between. CDR1 is DFQATT, CDR2 SNEGSKA, per germline (reference sequence). The CDR3 DNA reads TGCAGTGCTAGTGTTGGTGGGAGAAGTCGCACCGGGGAGCTGTTTTTT. Protein product: CSASVGGRSRTGELFF.

In this sample, this clonotype turned up many times. The rearrangement joins TRBV2 to TRBJ2-7; 8 bases map to TRBD1. The CDR3 contains 14 residues. The trim removed 6 bases at V and 1 base at J, leaving 5 bases unmatched. Per the germline V gene, CDR1 is SNHLY and CDR2 is FYNNEI. The DNA of the CDR3 is TGTGCCAGCAGATTGGACAGGGATTCCTACGAGCAGTACTTC. Translated: CASRLDRDSYEQYF.

In its sample, this clonotype was seen a few times. This chain links TRBV12-3 or TRBV12-4 with TRBJ1-3; no reliable D call. V lost 5 bases and J lost 0, with 23 bases in between. The CDR3 spans 19 residues. The CDR3 spells CASSTRPLGQQNSGNTIYF. In DNA, the CDR3 is TGTGCCAGCAGTACTAGGCCCCTCGGGCAGCAGAACTCTGGAAACACCATATATTTT.

This clonotype has ten or more counts. The V call is TRBV5-6, the J call TRBJ2-7; 11 bases map to TRBD2. After removal of 6 bases from V and 2 bases from J, the junction contained 10 bases not matched to a gene. Germline V gives CDR1 SGHDT, CDR2 YYEEEE. The CDR3 covers 16 residues. CDR3 bases: TGTGCCAGCACCACGGTAGCGGGAGGGCCCACCTACGAGCAGTACTTC. Amino acid sequence: CASTTVAGGPTYEQYF.

In this sample, this clonotype turned up a few times. The chain is built from TRBV6-5 and TRBJ2-2; D not resolved. Germline lookup yields CDR1 MNHEY and CDR2 SVGAGI. This CDR3 region has 11 residues. V was trimmed by 8 bases and J by 6 bases, leaving 7 bases between them. Here the CDR3 DNA reads TGTGCCAGCGCCTCCTCCGGGGAGCTGTTTTTT. Residues: CASASSGELFF.

This chain joins TRBV6-1 and TRBJ2-2, with D maybe TRBD1 (7 bases). The length of the CDR3 is 15 residues. Germline V gives CDR1 MNHNS, CDR2 SASEGT. Trimming took off 7 bases at V and 0 bases at J, with 12 bases between the two ends. The CDR3 is CASTRGDTNTGELFF. CDR3 bases: TGTGCCAGCACCAGGGGGGACACGAACACCGGGGAGCTGTTTTTT.

The chain links TRBV28 to TRBJ1-1; D gene unclear. This CDR3 is 12 amino acids long. Germline CDR1 reads MDHEN; CDR2 reads SYDVKM. V was pared by 3 bases and J by 7 bases, with 9 bases between. The CDR3 DNA is TGTGCCAGCAGTTTTTCTACGGGTGAAGCTTTCTTT. This codes for CASSFSTGEAFF.

This clonotype was observed at least ten times. This chain links TRBV9 with TRBJ2-7; D is uncertain. CDR3 length: 14 residues. CDR1 and CDR2 (germline): SGDLS, YYNGEE. V lost 4 bases, J lost 0 bases, and 11 bases lay in between. The CDR3 spells CASSSQGSSYEQYF. The CDR3 coding sequence is TGTGCCAGCAGCTCACAAGGATCCTCCTACGAGCAGTACTTC.

The rearrangement links TRBV20-1 to TRBJ2-7, with 7 bases matching TRBD2. The junction had 12 bases not matched to a gene; V was cut back by 1 base and J by 3 bases. CDR1 and CDR2 from the germline V gene are DFQATT and SNEGSKA (reference sequence). The length of the CDR3 is 16 residues. CDR3: CSARAAGEGANYEQYF. CDR3 DNA: TGCAGTGCTAGAGCGGCGGGGGAGGGCGCCAACTACGAGCAGTACTTC.

The sample holds many counts of this clonotype. The chain employs TRBV29-1 and TRBJ1-4; 9 bases align to TRBD1. The CDR3 has 14 amino acids. V dropped 2 bases and J dropped 5; count of bases not matched to a gene: 3. Germline V gives CDR1 SQVTM, CDR2 ANQGSEA. The CDR3 DNA reads as TGCAGCGTTGAACGCGACAGGGGGAATGAAAAACTGTTTTTT. Translated, it gives CSVERDRGNEKLFF.

This chain connects TRBV5-1 to TRBJ2-7; maybe TRBD2 (7 bases). Germline V gene data show CDR1 as SGHRS and CDR2 as YFSETQ. The CDR3 is 13 amino acids. V was pared by 1 base and J by 6 bases, with 11 bases between. Written as DNA, the CDR3 is TGCGCCAGCAGCTTGAAGGGGGGGCGCGAGCAGTACTTC. It codes for CASSLKGGREQYF.